Reported below is one T cell receptor (beta chain). In the authors' methods: Amplification with reference gene primers provided the estimates of nucleated cell counts. TCRdb's copy holds only in-frame clones and misses some; the assay was immunoSEQ multiplex PCR. The V and J calls and clone size are taken from that table; D and trimming were inferred from the DNA. Counted here are around 200,000 clones, under 90% occurring once; the ten biggest clones make up roughly 6.7%. The data derive from a study of blood T cell repertoires in COVID-19. Study overall: Italy, Spain and the United States were the sources of the convalescent and acute COVID-19 samples. The analysed material was cDNA or gDNA that came from T cells, B-cell-depleted T cells, or PBMCs.

V lost 5 bases, J lost 3 bases, and 6 bases stayed unmatched. Germline V gene data show CDR1 as MGHDK and CDR2 as SYGVNS. There are 14 residues in the CDR3. Source material: peripheral blood. The sequence derives from a man in his forties or fifties with acute or convalescent COVID-19. The chain links TRBV25-1 to TRBJ2-7, with 8 positions matching TRBD1. CDR3 nucleotide sequence: TGTGCCAGCAGTACCTCGGGACAGGACTACGAGCAGTACTTC. As protein: CASSTSGQDYEQYF.